Described below is a single T cell receptor (beta chain) sequence and its context. These data come from a study of T cells and Merkel cell carcinoma outcomes. Only in-frame clones appear in the TCRdb table, and some are missing; sequencing was by immunoSEQ multiplex PCR. The sample holds roughly 4,800 clones; approximately 84% are singletons and the top ten take roughly 5.1%. The CDR3 spans 16 residues. The germline CDR1 and CDR2 sequences are SEHNR and FQNEAQ (reference sequence). The trim removed 2 bases at V and 4 bases at J, leaving 7 bases unmatched. The chain couples TRBV7-9 to TRBJ2-5, with 10 bases that match TRBD2. The sequenced sample consisted of tumor tissue from Merkel cell carcinoma. The TCR was taken from a human donor with Merkel cell carcinoma. The CDR3, as DNA: TGTGCCAGCAGCTTAAATCCGATAGCGGGGGGAGAGACCCAGTACTTC. Its translation is CASSLNPIAGGETQYF. Drawing the rest from reference TRBV7-9 and TRBJ2-5, the complete variable domain is DTGVSQNPRHKITKRGQNVTFRCDPISEHNRLYWYRQTLGQGPEFLTYFQNEAQLEKSRLLSDRFSAERPKGSFSTLEIQRTEQGDSAMYLCASSLNPIAGGETQYFGPGTRLLVL.